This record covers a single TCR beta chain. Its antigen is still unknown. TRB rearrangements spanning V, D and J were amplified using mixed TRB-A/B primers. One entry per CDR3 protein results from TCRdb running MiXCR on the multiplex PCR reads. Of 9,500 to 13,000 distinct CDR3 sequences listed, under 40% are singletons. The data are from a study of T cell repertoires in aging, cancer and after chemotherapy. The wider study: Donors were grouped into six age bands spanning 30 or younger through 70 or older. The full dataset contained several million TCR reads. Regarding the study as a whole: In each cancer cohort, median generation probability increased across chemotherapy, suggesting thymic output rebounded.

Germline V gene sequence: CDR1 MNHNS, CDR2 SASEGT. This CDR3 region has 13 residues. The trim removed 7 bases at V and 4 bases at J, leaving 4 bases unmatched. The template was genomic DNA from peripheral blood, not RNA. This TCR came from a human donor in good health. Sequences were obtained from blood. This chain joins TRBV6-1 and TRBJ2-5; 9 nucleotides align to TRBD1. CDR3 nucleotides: TGTGCCAGCAAGGGACAGGGTGGAGAGACCCAGTACTTC. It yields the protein CASKGQGGETQYF.